This TCR beta chain was identified during a study of OX40 agonist ivuxolimab in advanced cancers. Study-wide context: It was ivuxolimab, an agonistic anti-OX40 (CD134) antibody, that patients were treated with. Patient treatment consisted of intravenous ivuxolimab administration every 2 weeks at 0.01 to 10 mg/kg.

Study-wide points: CD8+ T cells (on average) carried more expanded clones than CD4+ T cells. At 0.1 to 3.0 mg/kg and by week 6, clonal expansion occurred in CD4+ and CD8+ blood T cells.

A word on this clone: The antigen is unknown.

The J segment lost 12 bases and the V segment lost 3 bases, leaving 5 bases of the junction unmatched. Germline lookup yields CDR1 WSHSY and CDR2 SAAADI. This CDR3 has 12 amino acids. Repertoires were generated with immunoSEQ multiplex PCR, while TCRdb's copy carries only in-frame clones and drops some. Altogether 55,000 to 75,000 clones are present, around four fifths being singletons, with the ten largest covering 5.9%. This material consisted of CD4+ or CD8+ T cells sorted from blood, taken in a trial of the OX40 agonist ivuxolimab. This sequence joins TRBV10-2 and TRBJ2-3; 8 positions agree with TRBD2. This receptor was taken from an adult with an advanced solid tumor such as melanoma, head and neck, liver or kidney cancer. The CDR3 loop is CASSDAGGAQYF. The CDR3 nucleotides read TGCGCCAGCAGTGATGCCGGGGGGGCCCAGTATTTT.